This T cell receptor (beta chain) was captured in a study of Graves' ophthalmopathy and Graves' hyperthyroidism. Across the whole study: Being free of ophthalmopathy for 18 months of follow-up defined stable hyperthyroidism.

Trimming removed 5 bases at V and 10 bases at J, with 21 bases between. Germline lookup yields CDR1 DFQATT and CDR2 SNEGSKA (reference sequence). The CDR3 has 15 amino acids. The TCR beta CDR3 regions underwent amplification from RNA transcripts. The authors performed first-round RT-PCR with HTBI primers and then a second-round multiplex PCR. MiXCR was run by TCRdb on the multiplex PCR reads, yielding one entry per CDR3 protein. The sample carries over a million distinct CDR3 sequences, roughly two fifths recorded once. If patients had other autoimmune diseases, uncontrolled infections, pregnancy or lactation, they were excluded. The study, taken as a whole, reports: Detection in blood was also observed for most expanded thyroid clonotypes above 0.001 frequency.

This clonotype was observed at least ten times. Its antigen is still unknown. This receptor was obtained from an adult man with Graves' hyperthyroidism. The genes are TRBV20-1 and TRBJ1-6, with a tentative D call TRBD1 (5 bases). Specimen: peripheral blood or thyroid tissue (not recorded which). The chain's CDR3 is CSAFGARGRRSPLHF. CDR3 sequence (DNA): TGCAGTGCTTTTGGGGCCCGGGGAAGAAGATCACCCCTCCACTTT.